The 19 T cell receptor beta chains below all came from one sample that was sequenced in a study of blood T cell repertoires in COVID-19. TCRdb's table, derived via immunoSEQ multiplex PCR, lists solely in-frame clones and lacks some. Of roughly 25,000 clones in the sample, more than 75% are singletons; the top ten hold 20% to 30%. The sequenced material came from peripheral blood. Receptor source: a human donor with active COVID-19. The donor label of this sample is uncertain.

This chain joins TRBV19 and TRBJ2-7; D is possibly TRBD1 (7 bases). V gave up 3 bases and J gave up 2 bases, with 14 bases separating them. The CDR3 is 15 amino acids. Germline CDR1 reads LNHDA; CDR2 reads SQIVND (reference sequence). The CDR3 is CASSIGGQLTYEQYF. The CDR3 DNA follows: TGTGCCAGTAGTATCGGGGGACAGTTAACCTACGAGCAGTACTTC.

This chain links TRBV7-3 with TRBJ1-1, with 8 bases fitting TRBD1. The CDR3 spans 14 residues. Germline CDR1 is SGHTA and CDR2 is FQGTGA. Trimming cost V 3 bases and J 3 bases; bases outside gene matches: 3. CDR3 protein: CASSLDRADTEAFF. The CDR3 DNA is TGTGCCAGCAGCTTGGACAGGGCTGACACTGAAGCTTTCTTT.

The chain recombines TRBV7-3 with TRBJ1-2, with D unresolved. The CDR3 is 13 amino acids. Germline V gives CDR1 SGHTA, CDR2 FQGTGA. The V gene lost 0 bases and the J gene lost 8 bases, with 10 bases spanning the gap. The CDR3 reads CASSLTPGNGYTF. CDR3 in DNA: TGTGCCAGCAGCTTAACGCCCGGGAACGGCTACACCTTC.

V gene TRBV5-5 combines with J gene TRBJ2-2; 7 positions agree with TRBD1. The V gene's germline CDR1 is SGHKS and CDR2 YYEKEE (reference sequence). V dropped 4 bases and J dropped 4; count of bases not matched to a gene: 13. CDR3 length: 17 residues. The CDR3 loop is CASSKGTGQTTTGELFF. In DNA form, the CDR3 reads TGTGCCAGCAGCAAAGGGACGGGACAGACTACCACCGGGGAGCTGTTTTTT.

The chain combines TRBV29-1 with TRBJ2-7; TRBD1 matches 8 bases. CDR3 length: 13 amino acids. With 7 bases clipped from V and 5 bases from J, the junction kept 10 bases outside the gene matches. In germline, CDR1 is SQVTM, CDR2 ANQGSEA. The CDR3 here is CSGTGTGLDEQYF. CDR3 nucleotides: TGCAGCGGAACCGGGACAGGTCTCGACGAGCAGTACTTC.

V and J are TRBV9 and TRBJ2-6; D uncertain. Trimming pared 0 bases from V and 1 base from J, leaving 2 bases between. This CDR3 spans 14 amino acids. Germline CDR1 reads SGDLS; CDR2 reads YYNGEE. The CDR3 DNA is TGTGCCAGCAGCGTAGCGTCTGGGGCCAACGTCCTGACTTTC. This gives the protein CASSVASGANVLTF.

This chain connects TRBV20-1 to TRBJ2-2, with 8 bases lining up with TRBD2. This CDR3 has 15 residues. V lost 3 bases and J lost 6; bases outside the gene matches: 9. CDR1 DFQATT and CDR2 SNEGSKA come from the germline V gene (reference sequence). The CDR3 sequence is CSASLLGGGSGELFF. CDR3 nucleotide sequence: TGCAGTGCTAGTCTCCTCGGGGGGGGCTCCGGGGAGCTGTTTTTT.

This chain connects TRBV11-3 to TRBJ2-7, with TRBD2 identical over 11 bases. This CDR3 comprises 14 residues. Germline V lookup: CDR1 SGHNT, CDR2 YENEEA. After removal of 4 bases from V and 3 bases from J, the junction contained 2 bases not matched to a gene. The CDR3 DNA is TGTGCCAGCAGCTCTCTAGCGGGGGGCTACGAGCAGTACTTC. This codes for CASSSLAGGYEQYF.

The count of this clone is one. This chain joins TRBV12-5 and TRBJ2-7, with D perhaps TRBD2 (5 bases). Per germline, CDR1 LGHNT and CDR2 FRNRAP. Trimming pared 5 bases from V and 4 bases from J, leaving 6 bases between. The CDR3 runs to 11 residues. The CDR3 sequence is CASGREYEQYF. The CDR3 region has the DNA TGTGCTAGTGGTCGGGAATACGAGCAGTACTTC.

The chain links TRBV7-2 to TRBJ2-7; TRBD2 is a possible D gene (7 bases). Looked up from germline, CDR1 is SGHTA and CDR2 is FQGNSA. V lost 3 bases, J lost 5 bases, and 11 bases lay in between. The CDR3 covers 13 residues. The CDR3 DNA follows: TGTGCCAGCAGCTTGGGGGGGCGCGACGAGCAGTACTTC. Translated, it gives CASSLGGRDEQYF.

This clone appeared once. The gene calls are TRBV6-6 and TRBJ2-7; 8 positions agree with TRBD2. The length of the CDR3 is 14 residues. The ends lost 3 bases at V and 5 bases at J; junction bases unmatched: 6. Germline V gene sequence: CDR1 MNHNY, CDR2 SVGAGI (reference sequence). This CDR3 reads CASSYAERGNEQYF. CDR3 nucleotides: TGTGCCAGCAGTTATGCGGAGCGGGGGAACGAGCAGTACTTC.

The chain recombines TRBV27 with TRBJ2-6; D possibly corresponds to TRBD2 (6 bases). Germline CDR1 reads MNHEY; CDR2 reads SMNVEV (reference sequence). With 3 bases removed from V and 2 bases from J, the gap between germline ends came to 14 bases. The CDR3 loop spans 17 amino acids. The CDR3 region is CASSFLGGGAGANVLTF. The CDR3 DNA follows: TGTGCCAGCAGTTTCCTCGGTGGAGGGGCTGGGGCCAACGTCCTGACTTTC.

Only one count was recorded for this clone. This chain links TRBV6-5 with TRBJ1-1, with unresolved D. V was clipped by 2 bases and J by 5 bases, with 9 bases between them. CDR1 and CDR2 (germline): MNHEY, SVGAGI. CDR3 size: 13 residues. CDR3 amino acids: CASSYGVITEAFF. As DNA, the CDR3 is TGTGCCAGCAGTTACGGAGTTATAACTGAAGCTTTCTTT.

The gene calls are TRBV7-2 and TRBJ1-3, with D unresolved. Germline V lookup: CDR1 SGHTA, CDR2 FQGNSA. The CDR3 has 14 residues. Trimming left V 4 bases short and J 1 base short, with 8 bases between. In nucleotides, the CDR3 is TGTGCCAGCAGCTCCCACTTTTCTGGAAACACCATATATTTT. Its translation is CASSSHFSGNTIYF.

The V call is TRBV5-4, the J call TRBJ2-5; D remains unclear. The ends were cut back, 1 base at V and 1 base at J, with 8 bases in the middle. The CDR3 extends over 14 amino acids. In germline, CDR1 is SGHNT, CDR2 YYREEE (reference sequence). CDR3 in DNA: TGTGCCAGCAGCTTGCAGTACCGCCAAGAGACCCAGTACTTC. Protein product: CASSLQYRQETQYF.

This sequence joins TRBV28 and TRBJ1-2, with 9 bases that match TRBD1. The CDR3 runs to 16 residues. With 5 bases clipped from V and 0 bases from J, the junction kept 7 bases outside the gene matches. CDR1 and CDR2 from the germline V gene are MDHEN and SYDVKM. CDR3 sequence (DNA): TGTGCCAGCAGTCCGTGGGACAGGGTTTCTAACTATGGCTACACCTTC. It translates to CASSPWDRVSNYGYTF.

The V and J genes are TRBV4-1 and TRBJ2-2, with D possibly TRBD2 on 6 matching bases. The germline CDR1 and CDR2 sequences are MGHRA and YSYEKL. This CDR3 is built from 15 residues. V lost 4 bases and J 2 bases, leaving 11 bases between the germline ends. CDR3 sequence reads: CASSPRDSNTGELFF. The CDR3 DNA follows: TGCGCCAGCAGCCCCCGGGACTCCAACACCGGGGAGCTGTTTTTT.

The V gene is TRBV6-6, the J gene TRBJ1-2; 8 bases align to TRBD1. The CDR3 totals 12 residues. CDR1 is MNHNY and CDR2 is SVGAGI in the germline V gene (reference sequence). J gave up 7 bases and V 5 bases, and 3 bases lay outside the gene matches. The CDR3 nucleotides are TGTGCCAGCAGTCCCGGACAGGGTGGCTACACCTTC. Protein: CASSPGQGGYTF.

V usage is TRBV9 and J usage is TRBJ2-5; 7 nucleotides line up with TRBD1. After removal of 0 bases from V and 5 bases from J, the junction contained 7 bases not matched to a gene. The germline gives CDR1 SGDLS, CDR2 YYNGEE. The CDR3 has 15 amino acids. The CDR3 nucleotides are TGTGCCAGCAGCGTAGGAGACAGGGCTTTGGAGACCCAGTACTTC. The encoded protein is CASSVGDRALETQYF.